This paragraph reports one T cell receptor beta chain. Its antigen remains unknown. The table came from immunoSEQ multiplex PCR; TCRdb's copy has only in-frame clones and leaves some out. Among tens of thousands of clones listed, roughly 86% were seen once. Peripheral blood came from all dose cohorts at three timepoints. The entry originates in a study of OX40 agonist ivuxolimab in advanced cancers. Whole-study context: Three partial responders included one hepatocellular carcinoma patient and two cutaneous melanoma patients. Points from the study as a whole: Partial responders receiving 0.1-3.0 mg/kg showed among the lowest clonal expansion.

The CDR3 is 12 residues long. The ends were cut back, 3 bases at V and 0 bases at J, with 4 bases in the middle. From germline, CDR1 is GTSNPN and CDR2 SVGIG (reference sequence). The source material was CD4+ or CD8+ T cells sorted from blood, sampled in a trial of the OX40 agonist ivuxolimab. The chain combines TRBV30 with TRBJ2-3, with D unresolved. This receptor was taken from an adult with an advanced solid tumor such as melanoma, head and neck, liver or kidney cancer. The CDR3 loop is CAWSGSTDTQYF. CDR3 nucleotides: TGTGCCTGGAGCGGGAGCACAGATACGCAGTATTTT.